A selection of T cell receptor beta chains follows, all from one sample in a study of monozygotic twins with cystic fibrosis. TCRdb keeps only in-frame clones here, not all; method: immunoSEQ multiplex PCR. This sample yields 25,000 to 35,000 clones, of which 70% to 90% are seen a single time; 0.88% belongs to the top ten. The specimen was blood. Receptors originate from a girl aged 2 to 9 with cystic fibrosis. Both conserved end residues are part of each CDR3. Where a row states a size, it is once, few, many or the class of an expanded clone; other rows omit it.

v_gene: TRBV30; abundance: NA; CDR3aa: CAWSVSGELFF
v_gene: TRBV9; abundance: NA; CDR3aa: CASSTSSGNTIYF
v_gene: TRBV6-1; abundance: NA; CDR3aa: CASSGPTGGLRTEAFF
v_gene: TRBV29-1; abundance: NA; CDR3aa: CSVEGGQTKSYTF
v_gene: TRBV9; abundance: NA; CDR3aa: CASSLYSRARTNGYTF
v_gene: TRBV5-5; abundance: NA; CDR3aa: CASSSGAGSGINEQFF
v_gene: TRBV28; abundance: once; CDR3aa: CASRPGTGYGYTF
v_gene: TRBV5-1; abundance: NA; CDR3aa: CASSLEAGGQGYGYTF
v_gene: TRBV30; abundance: NA; CDR3aa: CAWNWRTGAYGYTF
v_gene: TRBV25-1; abundance: NA; CDR3aa: CASSESGPSGANVLTF
v_gene: TRBV2; abundance: once; CDR3aa: CASKLLRGEEKLFF
v_gene: TRBV7-9; abundance: NA; CDR3aa: CASRASTVGEAFF
v_gene: TRBV6-6; abundance: NA; CDR3aa: CASSSEGYNEQFF
v_gene: TRBV4-1; abundance: few; CDR3aa: CASSPQGGPQHF
v_gene: TRBV6-5; abundance: NA; CDR3aa: CASKNRISSYEQYF
v_gene: TRBV5-1; abundance: NA; CDR3aa: CASSSLTGDDEQFF
v_gene: TRBV12-5; abundance: NA; CDR3aa: CASGLNRGTSEAFF
v_gene: TRBV9; abundance: NA; CDR3aa: CASSVGGTPGGELFF
v_gene: TRBV7-9; abundance: NA; CDR3aa: CASSWDSNTEAFF
v_gene: TRBV2; abundance: NA; CDR3aa: CASSVDSGNTIYF
v_gene: TRBV30; abundance: NA; CDR3aa: CAWSEFISGRAFF
v_gene: TRBV2; abundance: NA; CDR3aa: CASSESSRVETQYF
v_gene: TRBV5-1; abundance: NA; CDR3aa: CASSSGGLAGGITQYF
v_gene: TRBV27; abundance: NA; CDR3aa: CASSLGPFSPLHF
v_gene: TRBV5-1; abundance: NA; CDR3aa: CASRGGQGRVNTEAFF
v_gene: TRBV4-1; abundance: NA; CDR3aa: CASSLGTDSYNEKLFF
v_gene: TRBV4-2; abundance: NA; CDR3aa: CASSQDIRARGYTF
v_gene: TRBV5-1; abundance: once; CDR3aa: CASSLGTSGTNEQFF
v_gene: TRBV11-3; abundance: once; CDR3aa: CASSSPGQPNEQFF
v_gene: TRBV7-8; abundance: NA; CDR3aa: CASSLDFEGQGNQPQHF
v_gene: TRBV19; abundance: NA; CDR3aa: CASVGLGRFNSPLHF
v_gene: TRBV27; abundance: NA; CDR3aa: CASSLTPSMTGPSGYTF
v_gene: TRBV5-1; abundance: NA; CDR3aa: CASTADEFLTDTQYF
v_gene: TRBV4-1; abundance: NA; CDR3aa: CASSLQWAAGYEQYF
v_gene: TRBV5-1; abundance: NA; CDR3aa: CASSLVGGPDPEAFF
v_gene: TRBV30; abundance: NA; CDR3aa: CARIRIMNTEAFF
v_gene: TRBV5-5; abundance: NA; CDR3aa: CASSLASGQTYEQYF
v_gene: TRBV5-6; abundance: NA; CDR3aa: CASSLQTGGSYNEQFF
v_gene: TRBV29-1; abundance: once; CDR3aa: CSVELLNTEAFF
v_gene: TRBV7-9; abundance: once; CDR3aa: CASSATSVRRFNEQFF
v_gene: TRBV7-2; abundance: NA; CDR3aa: CASSPGTANTDTQYF
v_gene: TRBV27; abundance: NA; CDR3aa: CASGIGRETQYF
v_gene: TRBV9; abundance: NA; CDR3aa: CASGDYEQYF
v_gene: TRBV6-1; abundance: NA; CDR3aa: CASSKITGNTEAFF
v_gene: TRBV11-3; abundance: NA; CDR3aa: CASSPRELAGSNEQFF
v_gene: TRBV2; abundance: once; CDR3aa: CASSELGLVNIQYF
v_gene: TRBV5-1; abundance: NA; CDR3aa: CASSLVSRGEIYEQYF
v_gene: TRBV7-4; abundance: NA; CDR3aa: CASSGVPSYNEQFF
v_gene: TRBV2; abundance: medium-sized; CDR3aa: CASWSSPEQFF